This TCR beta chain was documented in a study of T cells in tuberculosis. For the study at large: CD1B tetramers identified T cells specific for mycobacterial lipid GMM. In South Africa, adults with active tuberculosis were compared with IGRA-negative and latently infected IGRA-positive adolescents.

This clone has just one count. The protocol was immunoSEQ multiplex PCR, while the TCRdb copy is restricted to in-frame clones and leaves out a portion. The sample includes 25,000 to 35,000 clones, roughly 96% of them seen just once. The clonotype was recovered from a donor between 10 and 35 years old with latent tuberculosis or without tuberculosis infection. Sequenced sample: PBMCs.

The CDR3 region is CASSSLTGNTEAFF. The DNA of the CDR3 is TGTGCCAGCAGTTCCCTGACAGGGAACACTGAAGCTTTCTTT. The chain employs TRBV6-5 and TRBJ1-1, with a weak D call TRBD1 (6 bases). The CDR3 sequence is 14 residues long. Trimming took 4 bases from V and 1 from J, leaving 10 bases between them. In germline, CDR1 is MNHEY, CDR2 SVGAGI.